A selection of T cell receptor beta chains follows, all from one sample in a study of blood T cell repertoires in COVID-19. Here immunoSEQ multiplex PCR was the method, and the copy in TCRdb shows in-frame clones only, minus some. This sample has more than 95,000 clones, with 75% to 85% found just once. Sequenced sample: peripheral blood. Source of these receptors: a woman in her sixties or seventies with acute or convalescent COVID-19. CDR3s include the opening cysteine and the closing phenylalanine or tryptophan. The order of the fields is V gene, D gene, clone size, J gene, CDR3 protein, CDR3 DNA. D genes are given only for firm matches. For some rows the clone size is stated as once, few or many, or as a class when expanded; others skip it.

TRBV24-1	NA	NA	TRBJ1-1	CATSDPLVNYPFF	TGTGCCACCAGTGATCCCCTCGTGAACTACCCTTTCTTT
TRBV29-1	NA	few	TRBJ1-3	CSVASRGDGNTIYF	TGCAGCGTGGCGAGTCGGGGAGACGGAAACACCATATATTTT
TRBV9	NA	NA	TRBJ1-6	CASSVEGVNSPLHF	TGTGCCAGCAGCGTAGAAGGGGTTAATTCACCCCTCCACTTT
TRBV2	NA	large	TRBJ2-7	CASSEEQGPSYEQYF	TGTGCCAGCAGTGAAGAGCAGGGGCCATCCTACGAGCAGTACTTC
TRBV3-1/TRBV3-2	NA	NA	TRBJ1-2	CASSLRVERGYGYTF	TGTGCCAGCAGCCTTCGGGTCGAACGGGGCTATGGCTACACCTTC
TRBV9	TRBD1	NA	TRBJ1-2	CASSGGQGNYGYTF	TGTGCCAGCAGCGGCGGACAGGGCAACTATGGCTACACCTTC
TRBV3-1/TRBV3-2	TRBD1	NA	TRBJ1-1	CASSQNRLGTGNTEAFF	TGTGCCAGCAGCCAGAACCGACTCGGGACAGGGAACACTGAAGCTTTCTTT
TRBV6-1	NA	NA	TRBJ2-3	CASSESVGGADTQYF	TGTGCCAGCAGTGAATCGGTAGGAGGGGCAGATACGCAGTATTTT
TRBV11-2	TRBD1	NA	TRBJ2-2	CASSRSGGAAGELFF	TGTGCCAGCAGCCGATCAGGGGGCGCGGCCGGGGAGCTGTTTTTT
TRBV6-5	TRBD2	NA	TRBJ2-2	CASSSTSGANTGELFF	TGTGCCAGCAGTTCGACTAGCGGGGCGAACACCGGGGAGCTGTTTTTT
TRBV7-9	TRBD1	few	TRBJ2-7	CASSRDRVDEQYF	TGTGCCAGCAGCAGGGACAGGGTTGACGAGCAGTACTTC
TRBV11-2	TRBD1	NA	TRBJ1-2	CASSLVMSGGRGYTF	TGTGCCAGCAGCTTAGTCATGTCAGGGGGCCGTGGCTACACCTTC
TRBV3-1/TRBV3-2	TRBD1	NA	TRBJ1-2	CASSPSSTGVGYTF	TGTGCCAGCAGCCCCTCTTCGACAGGGGTTGGCTACACCTTC
TRBV7-8	NA	NA	TRBJ1-5	CASSLMDSSNQPQHF	TGTGCCAGCAGCTTGATGGACAGCAGCAATCAGCCCCAGCATTTT
TRBV11-3	NA	NA	TRBJ2-3	CASSPLTGVTGDTQYF	TGTGCCAGCAGCCCATTGACCGGGGTAACCGGAGATACGCAGTATTTT
TRBV9	TRBD2	few	TRBJ2-1	CASSPGLAGGEQFF	TGTGCCAGCAGCCCGGGACTAGCGGGAGGGGAGCAGTTCTTC
TRBV6-5	NA	NA	TRBJ1-1	CASSFEGQNTEAFF	TGTGCCAGCAGTTTTGAAGGACAGAACACTGAAGCTTTCTTT
TRBV6-5	TRBD1	NA	TRBJ2-7	CASSSLGQGVRYEQYF	TGTGCCAGCAGTTCTTTAGGACAGGGGGTACGGTACGAGCAGTACTTC
TRBV6-2/TRBV6-3	NA	NA	TRBJ2-2	CASSYSQYLPGELFF	TGTGCCAGCAGTTACTCACAGTACCTCCCCGGGGAGCTGTTTTTT
TRBV7-2	TRBD2	NA	TRBJ2-7	CASSLTSGAFDEQYF	TGTGCCAGCAGCTTAACTAGCGGGGCCTTTGACGAGCAGTACTTC
TRBV11-2	TRBD1	few	TRBJ1-6	CASSLGQGANSPLHF	TGTGCCAGCAGCTTAGGGCAGGGGGCAAATTCACCCCTCCACTTT
TRBV27	TRBD1	NA	TRBJ1-2	CASSSGQGKGYTF	TGTGCCAGCAGTTCCGGACAGGGAAAGGGCTACACCTTC